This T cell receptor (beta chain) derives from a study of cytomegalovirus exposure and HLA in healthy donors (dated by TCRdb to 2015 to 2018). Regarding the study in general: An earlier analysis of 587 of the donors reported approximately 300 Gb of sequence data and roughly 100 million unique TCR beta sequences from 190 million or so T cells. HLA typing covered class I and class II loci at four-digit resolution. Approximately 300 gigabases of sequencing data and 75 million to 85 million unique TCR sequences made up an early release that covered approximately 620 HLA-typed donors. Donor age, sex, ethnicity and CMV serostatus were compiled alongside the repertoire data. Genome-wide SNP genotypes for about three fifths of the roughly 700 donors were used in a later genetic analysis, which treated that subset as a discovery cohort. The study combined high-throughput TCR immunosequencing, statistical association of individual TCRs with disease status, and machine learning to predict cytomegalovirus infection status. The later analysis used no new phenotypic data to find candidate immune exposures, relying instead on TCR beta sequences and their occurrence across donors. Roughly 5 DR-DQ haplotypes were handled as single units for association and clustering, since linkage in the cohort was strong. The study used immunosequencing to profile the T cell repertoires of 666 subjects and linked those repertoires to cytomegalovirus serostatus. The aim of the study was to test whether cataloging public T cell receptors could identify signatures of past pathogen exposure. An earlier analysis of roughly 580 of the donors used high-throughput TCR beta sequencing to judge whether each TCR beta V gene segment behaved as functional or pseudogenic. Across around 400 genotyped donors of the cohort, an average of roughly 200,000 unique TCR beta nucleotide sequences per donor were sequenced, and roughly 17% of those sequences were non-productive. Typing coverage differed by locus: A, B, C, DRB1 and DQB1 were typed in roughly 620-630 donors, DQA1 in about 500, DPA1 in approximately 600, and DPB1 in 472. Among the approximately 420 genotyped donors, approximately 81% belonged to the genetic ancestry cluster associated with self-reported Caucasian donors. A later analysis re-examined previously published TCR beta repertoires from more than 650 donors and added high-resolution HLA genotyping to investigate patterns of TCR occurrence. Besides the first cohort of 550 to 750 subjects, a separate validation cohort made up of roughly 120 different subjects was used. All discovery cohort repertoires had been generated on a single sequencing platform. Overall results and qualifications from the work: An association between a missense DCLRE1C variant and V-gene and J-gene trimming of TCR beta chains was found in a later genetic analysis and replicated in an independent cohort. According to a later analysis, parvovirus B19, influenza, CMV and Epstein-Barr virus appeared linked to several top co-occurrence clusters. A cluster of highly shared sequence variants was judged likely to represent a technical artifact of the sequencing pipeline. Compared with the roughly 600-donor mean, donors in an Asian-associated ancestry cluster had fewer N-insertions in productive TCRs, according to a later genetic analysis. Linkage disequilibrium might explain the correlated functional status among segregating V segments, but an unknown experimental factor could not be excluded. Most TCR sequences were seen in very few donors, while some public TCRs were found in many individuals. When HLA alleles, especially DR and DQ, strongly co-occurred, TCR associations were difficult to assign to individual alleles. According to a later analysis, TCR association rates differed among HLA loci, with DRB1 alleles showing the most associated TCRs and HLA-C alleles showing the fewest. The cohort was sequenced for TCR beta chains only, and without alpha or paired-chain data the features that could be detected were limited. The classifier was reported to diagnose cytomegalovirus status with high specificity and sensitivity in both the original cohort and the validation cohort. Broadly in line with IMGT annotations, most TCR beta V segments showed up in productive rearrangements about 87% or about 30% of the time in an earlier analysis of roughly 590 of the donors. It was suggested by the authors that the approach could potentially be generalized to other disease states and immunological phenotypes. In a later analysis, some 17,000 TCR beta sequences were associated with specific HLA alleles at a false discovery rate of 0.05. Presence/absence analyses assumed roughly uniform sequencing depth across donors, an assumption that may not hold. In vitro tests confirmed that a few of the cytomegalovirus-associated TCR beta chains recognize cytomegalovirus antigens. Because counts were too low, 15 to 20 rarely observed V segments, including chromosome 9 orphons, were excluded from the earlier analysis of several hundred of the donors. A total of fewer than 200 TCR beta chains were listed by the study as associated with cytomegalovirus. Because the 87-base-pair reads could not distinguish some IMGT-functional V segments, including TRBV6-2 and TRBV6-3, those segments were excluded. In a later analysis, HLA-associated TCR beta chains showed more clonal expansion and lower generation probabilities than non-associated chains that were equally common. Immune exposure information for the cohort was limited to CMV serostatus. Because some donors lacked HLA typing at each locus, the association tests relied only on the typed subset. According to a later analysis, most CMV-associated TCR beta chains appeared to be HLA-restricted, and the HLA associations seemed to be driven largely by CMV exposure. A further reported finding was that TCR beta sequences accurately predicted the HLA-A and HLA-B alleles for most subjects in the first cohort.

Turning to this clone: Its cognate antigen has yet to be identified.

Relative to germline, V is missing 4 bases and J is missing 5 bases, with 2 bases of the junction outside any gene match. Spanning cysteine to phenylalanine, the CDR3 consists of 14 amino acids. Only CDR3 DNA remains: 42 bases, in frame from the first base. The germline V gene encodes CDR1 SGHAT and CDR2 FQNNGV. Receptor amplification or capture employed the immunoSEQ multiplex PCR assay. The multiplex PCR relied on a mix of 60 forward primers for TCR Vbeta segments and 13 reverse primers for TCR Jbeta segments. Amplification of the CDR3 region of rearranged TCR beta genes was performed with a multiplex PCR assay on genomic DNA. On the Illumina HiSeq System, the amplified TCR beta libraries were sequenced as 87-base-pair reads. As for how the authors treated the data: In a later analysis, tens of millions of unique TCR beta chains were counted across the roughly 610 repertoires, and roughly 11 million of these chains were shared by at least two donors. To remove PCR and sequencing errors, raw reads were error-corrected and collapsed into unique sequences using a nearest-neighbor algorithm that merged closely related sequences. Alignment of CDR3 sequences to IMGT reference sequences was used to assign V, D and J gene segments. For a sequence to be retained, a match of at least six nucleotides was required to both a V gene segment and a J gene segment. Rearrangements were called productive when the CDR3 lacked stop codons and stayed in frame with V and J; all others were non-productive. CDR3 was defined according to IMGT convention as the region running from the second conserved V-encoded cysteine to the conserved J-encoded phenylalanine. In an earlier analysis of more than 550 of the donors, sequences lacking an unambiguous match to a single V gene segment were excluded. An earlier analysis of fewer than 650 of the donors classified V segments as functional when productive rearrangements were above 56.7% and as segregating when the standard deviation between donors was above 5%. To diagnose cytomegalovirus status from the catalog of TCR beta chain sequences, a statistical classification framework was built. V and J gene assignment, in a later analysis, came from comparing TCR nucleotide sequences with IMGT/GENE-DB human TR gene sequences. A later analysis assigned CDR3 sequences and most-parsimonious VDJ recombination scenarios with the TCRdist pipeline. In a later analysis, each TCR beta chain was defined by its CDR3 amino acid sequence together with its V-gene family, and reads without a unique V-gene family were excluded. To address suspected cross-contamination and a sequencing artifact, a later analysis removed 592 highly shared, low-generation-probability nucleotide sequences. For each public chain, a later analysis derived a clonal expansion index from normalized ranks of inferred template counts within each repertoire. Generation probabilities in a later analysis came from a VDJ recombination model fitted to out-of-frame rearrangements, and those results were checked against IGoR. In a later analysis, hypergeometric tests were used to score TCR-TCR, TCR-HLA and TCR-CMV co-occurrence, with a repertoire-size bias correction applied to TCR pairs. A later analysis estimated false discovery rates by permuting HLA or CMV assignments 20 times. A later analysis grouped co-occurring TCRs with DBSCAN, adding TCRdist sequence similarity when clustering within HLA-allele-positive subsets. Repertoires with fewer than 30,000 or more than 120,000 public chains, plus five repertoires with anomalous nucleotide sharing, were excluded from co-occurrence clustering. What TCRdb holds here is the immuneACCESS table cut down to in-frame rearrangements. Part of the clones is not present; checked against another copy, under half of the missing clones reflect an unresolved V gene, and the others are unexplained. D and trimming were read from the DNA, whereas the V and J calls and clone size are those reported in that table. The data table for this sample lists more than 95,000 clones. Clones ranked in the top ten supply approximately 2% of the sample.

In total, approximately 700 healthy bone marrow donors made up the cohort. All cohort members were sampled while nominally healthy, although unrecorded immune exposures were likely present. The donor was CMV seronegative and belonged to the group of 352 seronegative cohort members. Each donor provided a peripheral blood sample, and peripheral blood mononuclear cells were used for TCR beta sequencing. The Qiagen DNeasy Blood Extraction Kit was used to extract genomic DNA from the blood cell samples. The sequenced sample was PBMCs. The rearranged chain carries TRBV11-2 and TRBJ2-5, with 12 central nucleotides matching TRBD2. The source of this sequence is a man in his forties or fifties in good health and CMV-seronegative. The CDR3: CASSSTSGSETQYF. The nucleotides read TGTGCCAGCAGCTCGACTAGCGGGAGTGAGACCCAGTACTTC.